These T cell receptor beta chains were read from a single sample in a study of human T cells and chemical hapten exposure. TCRdb re-called the RACE reads with MiXCR, one entry per CDR3 protein. The data contain around 380,000 distinct CDR3 sequences, about 5% of them seen just once; the ten biggest clones take up over 6.5%. The sequenced sample was whole blood, obtained in connection with sensitization to the hapten diphenylcyclopropenone (DPC). These receptor sequences come from a woman between 18 and 29 years old with alopecia areata. Some clones in this sample may be carry-over from other donors' samples. Both conserved end residues are part of each CDR3. A D gene is named only where the DNA matches it firmly. A row's size may be missing; if present it is once, few, many or a size class.

J gene	V gene	clone size	D gene	CDR3 protein	CDR3 DNA
TRBJ1-1	TRBV18	.	.	CASSPGGVFTEAFF	TGTGCCAGCTCACCGGGGGGGGTTTTCACTGAAGCTTTCTTT
TRBJ1-1	TRBV11-3	few	.	CASSLSQITQAFF	TGTGCCAGCAGCTTATCCCAGATTACCCAAGCTTTCTTT
TRBJ1-1	TRBV6-5	many	.	CASRQTRMNTEAFF	TGTGCCAGCAGACAGACACGGATGAACACTGAAGCTTTCTTT
TRBJ1-4	TRBV3-1	few	.	CASSQGVWAASTNEKLFF	TGTGCCAGCAGCCAAGGGGTGTGGGCAGCCTCTACTAATGAAAAACTGTTTTTT
TRBJ2-1	TRBV4-3	many	TRBD1	CASSQEEGQGYNEQFF	TGCGCCAGCAGCCAAGAAGAGGGACAGGGCTACAATGAGCAGTTCTTC
TRBJ2-6	TRBV7-2	few	.	CASSFPGANVLTF	TGTGCCAGCAGCTTTCCTGGGGCCAACGTCCTGACTTTC
TRBJ1-1	TRBV6-2/TRBV6-3	few	.	CASSYGRREAFF	TGTGCCAGCAGTTACGGTCGGCGGGAAGCTTTCTTT
TRBJ2-1	TRBV2	few	TRBD2	CASSEGLGVIGGEQFF	TGTGCCAGCAGTGAGGGACTAGGCGTCATAGGAGGTGAGCAGTTCTTC
TRBJ2-3	TRBV27	many	.	CASSLSVGTDTQYF	TGTGCCAGCAGTTTATCGGTCGGCACAGATACGCAGTATTTT
TRBJ1-1	TRBV15	many	.	CATSGGRGSEAFF	TGTGCCACCAGCGGTGGCAGGGGCTCTGAAGCTTTCTTT
TRBJ2-3	TRBV6-6	few	.	CASSYSPRSGGTDTQYF	TGTGCCAGCAGTTACTCCCCCAGGTCGGGGGGCACAGATACGCAGTATTTT
TRBJ2-7	TRBV5-5	many	.	CASSLQQGVGEQYF	TGTGCCAGCAGCTTACAACAGGGCGTCGGGGAGCAGTACTTC
TRBJ2-7	TRBV6-1	few	TRBD2	CASGGSGGMDEQYF	TGTGCCAGCGGAGGGTCGGGAGGTATGGACGAGCAGTACTTC
TRBJ1-1	TRBV2	many	.	CASTAYRAHGEAFF	TGTGCCAGCACCGCCTATAGGGCCCACGGGGAAGCTTTCTTT